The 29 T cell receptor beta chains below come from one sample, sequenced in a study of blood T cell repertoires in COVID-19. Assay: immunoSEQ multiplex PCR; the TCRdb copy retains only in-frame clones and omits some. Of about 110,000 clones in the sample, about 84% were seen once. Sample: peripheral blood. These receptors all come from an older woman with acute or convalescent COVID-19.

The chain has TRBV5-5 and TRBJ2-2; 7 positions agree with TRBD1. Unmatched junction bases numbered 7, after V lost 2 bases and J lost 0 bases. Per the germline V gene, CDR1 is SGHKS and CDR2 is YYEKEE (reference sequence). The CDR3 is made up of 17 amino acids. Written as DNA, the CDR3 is TGTGCCAGCAGCTTTTCCCTTACAGGGGCGAACACCGGGGAGCTGTTTTTT. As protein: CASSFSLTGANTGELFF. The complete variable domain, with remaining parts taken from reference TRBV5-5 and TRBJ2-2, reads DAGVTQSPTHLIKTRGQQVTLRCSPISGHKSVSWYQQVLGQGPQFIFQYYEKEERGRGNFPDRFSARQFPNYSSELNVNALLLGDSALYLCASSFSLTGANTGELFFGEGSRLTVL.

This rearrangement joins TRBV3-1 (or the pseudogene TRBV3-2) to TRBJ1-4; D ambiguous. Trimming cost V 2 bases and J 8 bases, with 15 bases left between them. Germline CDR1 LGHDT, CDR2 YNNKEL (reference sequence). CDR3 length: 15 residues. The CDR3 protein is CASSQFLVAAEKLFF. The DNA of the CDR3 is TGTGCCAGCAGCCAATTTCTAGTGGCAGCCGAAAAACTGTTTTTT.

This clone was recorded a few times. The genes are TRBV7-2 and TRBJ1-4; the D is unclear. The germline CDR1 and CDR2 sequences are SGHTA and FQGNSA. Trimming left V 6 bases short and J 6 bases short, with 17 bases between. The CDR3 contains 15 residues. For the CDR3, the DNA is TGTGCCAGCAGTCGGGATCAAGCGGCTGATGAAAAACTGTTTTTT. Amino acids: CASSRDQAADEKLFF.

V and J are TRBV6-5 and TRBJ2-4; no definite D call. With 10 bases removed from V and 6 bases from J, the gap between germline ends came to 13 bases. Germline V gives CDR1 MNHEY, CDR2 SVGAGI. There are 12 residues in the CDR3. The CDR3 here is CATRDTLNIQYF. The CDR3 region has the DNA TGTGCCACCCGCGACACCCTAAACATTCAGTACTTC.

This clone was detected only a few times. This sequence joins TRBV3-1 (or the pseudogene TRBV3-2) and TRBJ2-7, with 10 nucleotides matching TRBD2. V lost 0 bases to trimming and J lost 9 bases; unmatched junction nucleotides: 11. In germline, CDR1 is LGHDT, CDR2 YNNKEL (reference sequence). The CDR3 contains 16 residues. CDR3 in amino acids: CASSQDVTSGKVGQYF. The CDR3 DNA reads TGTGCCAGCAGCCAAGATGTCACTAGCGGGAAGGTAGGGCAGTACTTC.

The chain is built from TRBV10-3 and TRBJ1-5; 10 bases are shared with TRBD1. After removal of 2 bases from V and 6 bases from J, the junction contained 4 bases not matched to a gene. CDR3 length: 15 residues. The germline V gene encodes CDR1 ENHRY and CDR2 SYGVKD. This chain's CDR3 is CAISEGQGESQPQHF. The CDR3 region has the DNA TGTGCCATCAGTGAGGGACAGGGGGAAAGTCAGCCCCAGCATTTT.

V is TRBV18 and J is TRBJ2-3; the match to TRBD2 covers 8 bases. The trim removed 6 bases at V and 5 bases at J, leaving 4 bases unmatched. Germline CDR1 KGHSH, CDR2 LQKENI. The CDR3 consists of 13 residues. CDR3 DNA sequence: TGTGCCAGCTCCACCGGGGGGGAAGATACGCAGTATTTT. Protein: CASSTGGEDTQYF.

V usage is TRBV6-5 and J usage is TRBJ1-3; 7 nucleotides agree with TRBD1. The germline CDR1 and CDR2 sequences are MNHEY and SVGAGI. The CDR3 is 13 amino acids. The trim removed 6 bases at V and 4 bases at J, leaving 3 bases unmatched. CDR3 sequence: CASSRGEGNTIYF. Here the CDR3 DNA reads TGTGCCAGCAGCAGGGGGGAGGGAAACACCATATATTTT.

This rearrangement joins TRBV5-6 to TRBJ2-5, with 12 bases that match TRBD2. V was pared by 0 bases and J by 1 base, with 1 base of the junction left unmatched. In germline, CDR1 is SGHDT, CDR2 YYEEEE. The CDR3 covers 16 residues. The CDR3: CASSLGGLAGQETQYF. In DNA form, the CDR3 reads TGTGCCAGCAGCTTGGGGGGACTAGCGGGCCAAGAGACCCAGTACTTC.

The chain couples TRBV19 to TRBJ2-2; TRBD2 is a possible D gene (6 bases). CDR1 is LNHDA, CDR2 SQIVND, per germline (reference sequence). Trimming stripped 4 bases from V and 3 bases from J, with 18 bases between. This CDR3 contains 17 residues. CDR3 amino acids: CASSSRRWRDDTGELFF. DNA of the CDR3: TGTGCCAGTAGTAGCCGGCGGTGGAGGGACGACACCGGGGAGCTGTTTTTT.

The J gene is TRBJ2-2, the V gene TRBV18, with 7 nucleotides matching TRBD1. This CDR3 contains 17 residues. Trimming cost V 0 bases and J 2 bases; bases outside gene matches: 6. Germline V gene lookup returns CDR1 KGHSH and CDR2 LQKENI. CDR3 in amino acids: CASSPPITGVNTGELFF. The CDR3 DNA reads TGTGCCAGCTCACCACCGATTACAGGGGTTAACACCGGGGAGCTGTTTTTT.

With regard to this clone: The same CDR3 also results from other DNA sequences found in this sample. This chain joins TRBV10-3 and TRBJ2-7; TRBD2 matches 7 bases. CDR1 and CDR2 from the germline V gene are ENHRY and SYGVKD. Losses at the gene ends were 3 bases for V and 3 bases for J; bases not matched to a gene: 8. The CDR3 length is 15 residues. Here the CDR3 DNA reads TGTGCCATCAGTGATTCTAGCGGAGGTGACTACGAGCAGTACTTC. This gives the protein CAISDSSGGDYEQYF.

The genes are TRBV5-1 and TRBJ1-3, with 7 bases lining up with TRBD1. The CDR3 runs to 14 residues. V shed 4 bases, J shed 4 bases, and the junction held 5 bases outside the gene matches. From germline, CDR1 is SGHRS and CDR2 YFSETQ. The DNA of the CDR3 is TGCGCCAGCAGCCCCGACAGGGCCGGAAACACCATATATTTT. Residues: CASSPDRAGNTIYF.

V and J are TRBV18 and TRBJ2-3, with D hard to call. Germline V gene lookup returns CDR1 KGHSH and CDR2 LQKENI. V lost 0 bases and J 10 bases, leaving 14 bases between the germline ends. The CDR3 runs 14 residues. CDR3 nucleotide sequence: TGTGCCAGCTCACCACCGTACGTGGGCAATGCGCAGTATTTT. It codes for CASSPPYVGNAQYF.

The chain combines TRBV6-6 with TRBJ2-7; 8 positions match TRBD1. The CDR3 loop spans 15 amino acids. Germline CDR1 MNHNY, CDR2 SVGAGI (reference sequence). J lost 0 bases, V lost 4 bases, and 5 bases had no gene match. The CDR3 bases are TGTGCCAGCAGTTCAGGGGGCCGGAGCTCCTACGAGCAGTACTTC. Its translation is CASSSGGRSSYEQYF.

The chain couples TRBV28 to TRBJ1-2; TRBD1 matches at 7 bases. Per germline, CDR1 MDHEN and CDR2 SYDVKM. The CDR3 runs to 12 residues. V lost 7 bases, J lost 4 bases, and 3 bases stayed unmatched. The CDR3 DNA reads TGTGCCAGCACCAGGGACAGCTATGGCTACACCTTC. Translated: CASTRDSYGYTF.

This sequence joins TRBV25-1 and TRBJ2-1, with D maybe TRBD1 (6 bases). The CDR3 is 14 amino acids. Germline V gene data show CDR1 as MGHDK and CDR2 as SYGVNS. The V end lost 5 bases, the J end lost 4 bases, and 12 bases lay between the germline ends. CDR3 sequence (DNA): TGTGCCAGCAGTTTACTACAGGGTTACAATGAGCAGTTCTTC. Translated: CASSLLQGYNEQFF.

The CDR3 here is CAITGTGPYEQYF. CDR3 bases: TGTGCCATCACCGGGACAGGGCCCTACGAGCAGTACTTC. This chain joins TRBV6-5 and TRBJ2-7, with 9 nucleotides matching TRBD1. This CDR3 spans 13 amino acids. Germline V gene data show CDR1 as MNHEY and CDR2 as SVGAGI. The V gene end was trimmed by 10 bases and the J gene end by 2 bases; junction bases not matched to a gene: 6.

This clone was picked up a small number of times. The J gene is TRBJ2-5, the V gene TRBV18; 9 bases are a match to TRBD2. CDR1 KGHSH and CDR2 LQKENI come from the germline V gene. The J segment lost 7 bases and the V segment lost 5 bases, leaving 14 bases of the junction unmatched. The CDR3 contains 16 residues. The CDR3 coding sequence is TGTGCCAGCTCAGAGGCGGTAGCGGGGGAACGGGGGACCCAGTACTTC. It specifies CASSEAVAGERGTQYF.

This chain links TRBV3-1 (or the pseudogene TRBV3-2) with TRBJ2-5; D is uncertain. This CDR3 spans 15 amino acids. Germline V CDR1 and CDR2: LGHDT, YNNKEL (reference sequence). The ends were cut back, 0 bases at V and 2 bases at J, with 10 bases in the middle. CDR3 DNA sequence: TGTGCCAGCAGCCAAGATCGCGCGACTCAAGAGACCCAGTACTTC. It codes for CASSQDRATQETQYF.

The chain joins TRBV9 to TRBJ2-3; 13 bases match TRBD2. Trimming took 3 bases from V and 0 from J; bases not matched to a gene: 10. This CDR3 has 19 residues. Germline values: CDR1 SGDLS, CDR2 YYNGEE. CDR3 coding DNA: TGTGCCAGCAGCGAGGAGGGGGGACTAGCGGGGACCAGCACAGATACGCAGTATTTT. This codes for CASSEEGGLAGTSTDTQYF.

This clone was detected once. CDR3 sequence: CASSIIPGGLNIQYF. DNA of the CDR3: TGTGCCAGTAGTATTATTCCAGGGGGATTAAACATTCAGTACTTC. V gene TRBV19 combines with J gene TRBJ2-4, with TRBD1 matching over 7 bases. The V gene's germline CDR1 is LNHDA and CDR2 SQIVND (reference sequence). The CDR3 is 15 residues long. The junction had 8 bases not matched to a gene; V was cut back by 3 bases and J by 6 bases.

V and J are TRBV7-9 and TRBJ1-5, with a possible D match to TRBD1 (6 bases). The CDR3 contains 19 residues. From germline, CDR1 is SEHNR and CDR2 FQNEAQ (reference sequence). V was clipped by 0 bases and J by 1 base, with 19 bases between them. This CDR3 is CASSLALTGLGPSNQPQHF. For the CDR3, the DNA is TGTGCCAGCAGCTTAGCGCTTACAGGGTTGGGTCCGAGCAATCAGCCCCAGCATTTT.

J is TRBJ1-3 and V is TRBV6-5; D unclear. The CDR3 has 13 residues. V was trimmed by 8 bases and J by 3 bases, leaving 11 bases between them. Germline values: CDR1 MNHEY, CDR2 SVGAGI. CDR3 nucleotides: TGTGCCAGCGGGCCGAAAAATGGAAACACCATATATTTT. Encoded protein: CASGPKNGNTIYF.

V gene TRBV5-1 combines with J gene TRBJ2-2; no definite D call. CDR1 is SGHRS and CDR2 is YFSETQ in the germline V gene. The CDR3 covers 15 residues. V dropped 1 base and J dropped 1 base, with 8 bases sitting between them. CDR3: CASSLKLKNTGELFF. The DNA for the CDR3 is TGCGCCAGCAGCTTGAAGCTGAAGAACACCGGGGAGCTGTTTTTT.

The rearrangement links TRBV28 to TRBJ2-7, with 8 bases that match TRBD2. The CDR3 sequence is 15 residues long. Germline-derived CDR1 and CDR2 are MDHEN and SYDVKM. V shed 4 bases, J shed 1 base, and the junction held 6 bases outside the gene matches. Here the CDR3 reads CASSSRSGGSYEQYF. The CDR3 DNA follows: TGTGCCAGCAGTTCCAGGAGCGGGGGATCCTACGAGCAGTACTTC.

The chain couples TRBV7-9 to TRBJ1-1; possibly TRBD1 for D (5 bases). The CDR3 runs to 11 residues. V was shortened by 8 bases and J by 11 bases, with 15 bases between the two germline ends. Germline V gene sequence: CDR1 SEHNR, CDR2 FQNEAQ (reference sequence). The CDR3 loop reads CASGPQVDAFF. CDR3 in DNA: TGTGCCAGCGGCCCACAGGTGGATGCTTTCTTT.

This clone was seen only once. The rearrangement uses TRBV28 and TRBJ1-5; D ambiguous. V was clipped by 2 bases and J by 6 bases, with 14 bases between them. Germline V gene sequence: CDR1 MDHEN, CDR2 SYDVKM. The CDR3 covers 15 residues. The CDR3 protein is CASSLPWGEGQPQHF. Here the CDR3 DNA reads TGTGCCAGCAGTTTACCCTGGGGAGAGGGTCAGCCCCAGCATTTT.

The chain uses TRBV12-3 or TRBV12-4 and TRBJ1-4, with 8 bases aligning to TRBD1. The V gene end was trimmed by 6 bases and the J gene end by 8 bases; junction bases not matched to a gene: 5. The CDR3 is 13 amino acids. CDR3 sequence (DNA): TGTGCCAGCAGCCAGGGGGCACGCGAAAAACTGTTTTTT. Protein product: CASSQGAREKLFF.